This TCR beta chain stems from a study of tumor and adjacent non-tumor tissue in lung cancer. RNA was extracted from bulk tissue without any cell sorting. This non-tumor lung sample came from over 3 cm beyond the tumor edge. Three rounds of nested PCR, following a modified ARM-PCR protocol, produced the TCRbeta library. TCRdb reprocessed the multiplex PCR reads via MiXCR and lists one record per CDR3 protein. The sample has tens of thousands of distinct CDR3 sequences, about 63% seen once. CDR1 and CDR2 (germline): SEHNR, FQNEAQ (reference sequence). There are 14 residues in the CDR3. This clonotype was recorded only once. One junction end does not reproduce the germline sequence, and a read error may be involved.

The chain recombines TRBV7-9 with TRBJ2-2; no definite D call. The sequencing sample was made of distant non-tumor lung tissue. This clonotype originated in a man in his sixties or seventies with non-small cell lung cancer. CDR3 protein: CTSSSFRTAGELFF. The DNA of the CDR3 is TGCACCAGCAGCTCATTCAGAACGGCCGGGGAGCTGTTTTTT.